The rows below give T cell receptor beta chains drawn from one sample of a study of response to subunit inactivated influenza vaccine. TCRdb used MiXCR to reprocess the RT-PCR reads, holding one entry per CDR3 protein. Among some 570,000 distinct CDR3 sequences, roughly 10% were seen once, and the ten largest hold 11%. These sequences were also reported in another study, on T cells expressing NK-cell markers.

This specimen was PBMCs from blood, taken on the day of vaccination. These receptors came from a man aged 50-60 years who received an inactivated influenza vaccine. Each CDR3 is given with its conserved first and last residue. The order of the fields is V gene, D gene, clone size, CDR3 length, J gene, CDR3 protein, CDR3 DNA. The D gene is left open where the match is weak. Size values are once, few and many counts, or a class for expanded clones, and some rows have none.

TRBV12-3/TRBV12-4,.,many,13,TRBJ2-1,CASTIDRYNEQFF,TGTGCCAGCACCATTGACAGGTACAATGAGCAGTTCTTC
TRBV29-1,TRBD2,.,15,TRBJ2-7,CSVVTSGRSSYEQYF,TGCAGCGTTGTTACTAGCGGGAGAAGCTCCTACGAGCAGTACTTC
TRBV12-3/TRBV12-4,TRBD1,.,15,TRBJ2-2,CASSWRTGVSGELFF,TGTGCCAGCAGTTGGAGGACAGGGGTTTCCGGGGAGCTGTTTTTT
TRBV9,.,.,13,TRBJ2-2,CASSVATTGELFF,TGTGCCAGCAGCGTAGCAACGACCGGGGAGCTGTTTTTT
TRBV12-3/TRBV12-4,.,.,14,TRBJ1-5,CASTFDSINQPQHF,TGTGCCAGCACTTTCGACAGTATCAATCAGCCCCAGCATTTT
TRBV5-6,.,.,18,TRBJ1-5,CASSFYLLGADSNQPQHF,TGTGCCAGCAGCTTTTACTTGCTTGGCGCAGATAGCAATCAGCCCCAGCATTTT
TRBV15,TRBD1,few,13,TRBJ2-7,CATSNRGTYEQYF,TGTGCCACCAGCAACAGGGGAACCTACGAGCAGTACTTC
TRBV30,TRBD2,.,14,TRBJ2-7,CASRSSGGSYEQYF,TGTGCCTCCAGATCTAGCGGGGGCTCTTACGAGCAGTACTTC
TRBV5-1,.,.,17,TRBJ2-7,CASSFSVSGDGPYEQYF,TGCGCCAGCAGCTTTTCTGTTTCGGGGGACGGACCCTACGAGCAGTACTTC
TRBV18,TRBD2,.,14,TRBJ2-1,CASSPREANNEQFF,TGTGCCAGCTCACCCCGGGAGGCCAACAATGAGCAGTTCTTC
TRBV7-9,TRBD2,few,15,TRBJ2-1,CASSHPGTSADEQFF,TGTGCCAGCAGTCACCCCGGGACTAGCGCCGATGAGCAGTTCTTC
TRBV10-3,.,few,16,TRBJ2-1,CAISRGLADSYNEQFF,TGTGCCATCAGCCGAGGGTTAGCCGATTCCTACAATGAGCAGTTCTTC
TRBV5-1,TRBD1,few,15,TRBJ1-5,CASSLGDSLNQPQHF,TGCGCCAGCAGCTTGGGGGACAGCCTCAATCAGCCCCAGCATTTT
TRBV18,TRBD1,few,17,TRBJ2-7,CASSHIPRDRGGYEQYF,TGTGCCAGCTCCCATATCCCCCGGGACAGGGGGGGTTACGAGCAGTACTTC
TRBV20-1,TRBD2,.,15,TRBJ2-7,CSANSGRAISYEQYF,TGCAGTGCTAATAGCGGGAGGGCAATTAGCTACGAGCAGTACTTC
TRBV28,TRBD1,.,16,TRBJ2-7,CASSPPPGQGYYEQYF,TGTGCCAGCAGTCCCCCGCCGGGACAGGGTTACTACGAGCAGTACTTC
TRBV10-3,.,.,15,TRBJ2-7,CAISGSARDNYEQYF,TGTGCCATCAGTGGTAGTGCCCGGGACAACTACGAGCAGTACTTC
TRBV5-1,TRBD2,many,14,TRBJ2-7,CASSLASGSREQYF,TGCGCCAGCAGCTTGGCCAGCGGGAGCCGCGAGCAGTACTTC
TRBV7-6,.,few,16,TRBJ1-6,CASSLGSGRGNSPLHF,TGTGCCAGCAGCTTGGGCAGCGGTCGTGGGAATTCACCCCTCCACTTT
TRBV20-1,.,few,15,TRBJ2-3,CSVGIRGFGTDTQYF,TGCAGTGTCGGCATACGGGGATTCGGCACAGATACGCAGTATTTT
TRBV7-6,.,.,15,TRBJ2-2,CASSSTIYGPGELFF,TGTGCCAGCAGCTCGACCATTTATGGCCCCGGGGAGCTGTTTTTT
TRBV6-2/TRBV6-3,TRBD1,.,15,TRBJ2-1,CASSNPGQGAPLPFF,TGTGCCAGCAGTAACCCGGGACAGGGGGCGCCCCTACCGTTCTTC
TRBV5-1,TRBD2,many,21,TRBJ2-1,CASSLAYYWDLAGGSYNEQFF,TGCGCCAGCAGCTTGGCCTATTATTGGGACCTAGCGGGAGGTTCCTACAATGAGCAGTTCTTC
TRBV29-1,.,.,13,TRBJ2-5,CSVSLRSQETQYF,TGCAGCGTTTCCCTCCGGAGCCAAGAGACCCAGTACTTC
TRBV15,.,.,15,TRBJ2-2,CATSRERVGAGELFF,TGTGCCACCAGCAGAGAACGGGTTGGGGCCGGGGAGCTGTTTTTT
TRBV12-3/TRBV12-4,.,few,14,TRBJ2-7,CASSYEQGLYEQYF,TGTGCCAGCAGTTACGAACAGGGTCTCTACGAGCAGTACTTC
TRBV7-9,.,.,13,TRBJ1-1,CASSYSEGTEAFF,TGTGCCAGCAGCTACTCAGAGGGCACTGAAGCTTTCTTT
TRBV30,.,few,15,TRBJ2-7,CAWTFSGGQPYEQYF,TGTGCCTGGACCTTTTCGGGTGGACAGCCCTACGAGCAGTACTTC
TRBV6-6,.,few,12,TRBJ2-3,CASTGYSDTQYF,TGTGCCAGTACAGGTTACTCAGATACGCAGTATTTT
TRBV5-1,.,few,14,TRBJ1-1,CASSRRGVNTEAFF,TGCGCCAGCAGCCGCCGGGGTGTGAACACTGAAGCTTTCTTT
TRBV15,.,few,14,TRBJ2-2,CATSLRQNTGELFF,TGTGCCACCAGCCTACGACAGAACACCGGGGAGCTGTTTTTT
TRBV6-1,TRBD1,.,16,TRBJ1-5,CASRLPGQGVYQPQHF,TGTGCCAGCAGGCTCCCGGGACAGGGGGTTTATCAGCCCCAGCATTTT
TRBV28,TRBD1,few,15,TRBJ2-7,CASSFPAGTGAEQYF,TGTGCCAGCAGTTTTCCGGCCGGGACAGGGGCCGAGCAGTACTTC
TRBV7-2,.,many,13,TRBJ2-3,CASSLVWTDTQYF,TGTGCCAGCAGCTTAGTGTGGACAGATACGCAGTATTTT
TRBV5-1,.,few,18,TRBJ2-6,CASSLLGTSTSGANVLTF,TGCGCCAGCAGCCTTCTAGGGACATCGACCTCTGGGGCCAACGTCCTGACTTTC
TRBV7-2,.,.,16,TRBJ2-2,CASSLFFPGGAGELFF,TGTGCCAGCAGCTTATTTTTCCCCGGAGGGGCCGGGGAGCTGTTTTTT
TRBV12-3/TRBV12-4,TRBD1,many,14,TRBJ1-5,CASSATGGNQPQHF,TGTGCCAGCAGTGCGACAGGGGGCAATCAGCCCCAGCATTTT
TRBV28,.,.,17,TRBJ2-3,CASTLPPRGRPTDTQYF,TGTGCCAGCACCCTTCCCCCTCGGGGGCGGCCCACAGATACGCAGTATTTT
TRBV7-3,.,.,15,TRBJ1-1,CASSLMGGANTEAFF,TGTGCCAGCAGCTTAATGGGGGGGGCGAACACTGAAGCTTTCTTT
TRBV7-2,.,.,16,TRBJ1-2,CASSLATRYGHYGYTF,TGTGCCAGCAGCTTAGCGACTCGGTACGGACACTATGGCTACACCTTC
TRBV5-1,.,few,15,TRBJ2-7,CASSLVGSRSYEQYF,TGCGCCAGCAGCTTGGTGGGCAGCCGCTCCTACGAGCAGTACTTC
TRBV7-9,TRBD2,few,12,TRBJ2-5,CASSLAGLAPNF,TGTGCCAGCAGCTTAGCGGGACTAGCCCCCAACTTC
TRBV5-1,TRBD2,few,16,TRBJ2-3,CASSLVVAGGTDTQYF,TGCGCCAGCAGCTTGGTTGTAGCGGGGGGCACAGATACGCAGTATTTT